These 26 T cell receptor beta chains were sequenced from one sample in a study of CD8+CD57+ T cells in acquired aplastic anemia. The template for TCR beta VDJ and CDR3 sequence profiling was genomic DNA. From the reads, TCRdb called clonotypes with MiXCR, one entry per CDR3 protein. The sample shows about 130,000 distinct CDR3 sequences, around 50% of them seen only once. The sample comprised sorted CD4+, CD8+, or CD8+CD57+ T cells (not recorded which) from PBMCs. The source is a human donor in good health, serving as a control.

The sample holds one count of this clonotype. At one of its ends the junction is not consistent with the germline gene, which may arise from a read error. The chain recombines TRBV25-1 with TRBJ1-2; no clear D gene. Germline V lookup: CDR1 MGHDK, CDR2 SYGVNS. The CDR3 runs to 13 residues. Here the CDR3 reads CASSEYLHYGYIF. The CDR3 DNA sequence: TGTGCCAGCAGTGAATATCTCCACTATGGCTACATCTTC.

The chain uses TRBV7-9 and TRBJ2-7; tentatively, D is TRBD1 (5 bases). This CDR3 comprises 14 residues. Germline V CDR1 and CDR2: SEHNR, FQNEAQ (reference sequence). V dropped 5 bases and J dropped 2 bases, with 13 bases sitting between them. The CDR3: CASSVRQSTYEQYF. The CDR3 nucleotides read TGTGCCAGCAGCGTAAGACAGAGTACCTACGAGCAGTACTTC. Based on the CDR3 plus reference TRBV7-9 and TRBJ2-7, the full variable domain is DTGVSQNPRHKITKRGQNVTFRCDPISEHNRLYWYRQTLGQGPEFLTYFQNEAQLEKSRLLSDRFSAERPKGSFSTLEIQRTEQGDSAMYLCASSVRQSTYEQYFGPGTRLTVT.

V gene TRBV2 combines with J gene TRBJ1-1; no firm D call. The ends were cut back, 3 bases at V and 1 base at J, with 6 bases in the middle. The CDR3 is 13 residues long. The germline gives CDR1 SNHLY, CDR2 FYNNEI. The CDR3 loop is CASSDQKNTEAFF. DNA of the CDR3: TGTGCCAGCAGTGATCAGAAGAACACTGAAGCTTTCTTT.

In its sample, this clonotype was seen a few times. The chain has TRBV20-1 and TRBJ2-1; 7 nucleotides align to TRBD2. The ends lost 3 bases at V and 8 bases at J; junction bases unmatched: 13. The germline V gene has CDR1 DFQATT and CDR2 SNEGSKA (reference sequence). The CDR3 covers 15 residues. The CDR3: CSARSGWLAADEQFF. In DNA, the CDR3 is TGCAGTGCTAGGTCGGGTTGGCTAGCGGCGGATGAGCAGTTCTTC.

The chain has TRBV2 and TRBJ2-7, with a possible D match to TRBD2 (6 bases). Germline CDR1 reads SNHLY; CDR2 reads FYNNEI. V lost 2 bases and J lost 9, with 17 bases in between. The CDR3 sequence is 14 residues long. The CDR3 region has the DNA TGTGCCAGCAGTGAAAGGGAGGTGAGGGGTTGGCAGTACTTC. This gives the protein CASSEREVRGWQYF.

This clonotype was detected ten times or more. The chain carries TRBV19 and TRBJ2-7, with D tentatively TRBD2 (7 bases). The CDR3 totals 16 residues. V was cut by 1 base and J by 0 bases, with 13 bases left in between. Germline lookup yields CDR1 LNHDA and CDR2 SQIVND (reference sequence). DNA of the CDR3: TGTGCCAGTAGTATAGCGGCGGGGGCGAGCTCCTACGAGCAGTACTTC. This translates into CASSIAAGASSYEQYF.

This chain uses TRBV9 with TRBJ2-3; TRBD2 aligns across 8 bases. The CDR3 is 14 amino acids. The germline CDR1 and CDR2 sequences are SGDLS and YYNGEE. The ends lost 3 bases at V and 5 bases at J; junction bases unmatched: 5. The CDR3 coding sequence is TGTGCCAGCAGCGGTAGCGGGGAAGGAGATACGCAGTATTTT. Its translation is CASSGSGEGDTQYF. The variable domain in full, with the rest retrieved from reference TRBV9 and TRBJ2-3, is DSGVTQTPKHLITATGQRVTLRCSPRSGDLSVYWYQQSLDQGLQFLIQYYNGEERAKGNILERFSAQQFPDLHSELNLSSLELGDSALYFCASSGSGEGDTQYFGPGTRLTVL.

This clonotype occurred a few times. The genes are TRBV19 and TRBJ2-1; D ambiguous. Trimming removed 3 bases at V and 7 bases at J, with 4 bases between. In germline, CDR1 is LNHDA, CDR2 SQIVND (reference sequence). The length of the CDR3 is 11 residues. The CDR3, as DNA: TGTGCCAGTAGTATCGAGAATGAGCAGTTCTTC. Translating it yields CASSIENEQFF.

There are many counts of this clonotype. The rearrangement links TRBV11-1 to TRBJ1-1, with TRBD1 as a possible D gene (6 bases). This CDR3 contains 15 residues. Trimming shortened V by 1 base and J by 4 bases, and 13 bases separated the two germline ends. Per the germline V gene, CDR1 is SGHAT and CDR2 is FQDESV (reference sequence). CDR3 sequence: CASSLEAGDSTEAFF. The CDR3 nucleotides are TGTGCCAGCAGCTTAGAGGCAGGGGATTCCACTGAAGCTTTCTTT.

This clonotype was detected ten times or more. CDR3 bases: TGTGCCAGCAGCTTATTACATCAGAACACTGAAGCTTTCTTT. Translation: CASSLLHQNTEAFF. The genes are TRBV7-9 and TRBJ1-1; no reliable D call. Germline V CDR1 and CDR2: SEHNR, FQNEAQ (reference sequence). The CDR3 extends over 14 amino acids. Between the trimmed V and J ends, which lost 2 bases and 1 base, there was a span of 8 bases. Full variable domain (missing parts from reference TRBV7-9 and TRBJ1-1): DTGVSQNPRHKITKRGQNVTFRCDPISEHNRLYWYRQTLGQGPEFLTYFQNEAQLEKSRLLSDRFSAERPKGSFSTLEIQRTEQGDSAMYLCASSLLHQNTEAFFGQGTRLTVV.

The CDR3 loop is CASSGTTGSEQFF. CDR3 nucleotides: TGTGCCAGCAGCGGTACGACAGGGTCTGAGCAGTTCTTC. V gene TRBV7-3 combines with J gene TRBJ2-1; 7 bases fit TRBD1. Germline CDR1 SGHTA, CDR2 FQGTGA. With V trimmed by 5 bases and J by 9 bases, 7 bases remained unmatched. The CDR3 has 13 amino acids.

V and J are TRBV19 and TRBJ1-2; D not certain. Trimming pared 1 base from V and 5 bases from J, leaving 14 bases between. CDR3 length: 15 amino acids. Germline V gene data show CDR1 as LNHDA and CDR2 as SQIVND (reference sequence). The CDR3 bases are TGTGCCAGTAGTATAGTTGGCCAGGAACCGTATGGCTACACCTTC. Protein sequence: CASSIVGQEPYGYTF.

This chain connects TRBV25-1 to TRBJ1-4; D is ambiguous. The CDR3 totals 14 residues. Germline assignment: CDR1 MGHDK and CDR2 SYGVNS. The germline V and J ends were trimmed by 3 bases and 8 bases, with 13 bases remaining between them. The CDR3 spells CASSDFAGSEKLFF. As DNA, the CDR3 is TGTGCCAGCAGTGACTTTGCGGGGTCAGAAAAACTGTTTTTT.

This clonotype came up many times. This rearrangement joins TRBV5-5 to TRBJ1-2; 12 positions agree with TRBD1. With V trimmed by 5 bases and J by 8 bases, 13 bases remained unmatched. CDR1 SGHKS and CDR2 YYEKEE come from the germline V gene (reference sequence). The length of the CDR3 is 16 residues. The CDR3 here is CASRNLPGQGAEGYTF. Here the CDR3 DNA reads TGTGCCAGCAGGAATTTACCGGGACAGGGGGCGGAGGGCTACACCTTC.

This clonotype was seen many times. This chain joins TRBV18 and TRBJ1-1, with D unresolved. Trimming left V 9 bases short and J 1 base short, with 12 bases between. This CDR3 has 13 residues. The germline gives CDR1 KGHSH, CDR2 LQKENI. For the CDR3, the DNA is TGTGCCAGTAGTCCGACTAGGAACACTGAAGCTTTCTTT. Protein product: CASSPTRNTEAFF.

This chain uses TRBV7-2 with TRBJ2-7; 8 bases line up with TRBD1. Per the germline V gene, CDR1 is SGHTA and CDR2 is FQGNSA. The CDR3 length is 15 residues. V was clipped by 4 bases and J by 1 base; unmatched bases: 6. The CDR3 nucleotides read TGTGCCAGCAGCTCCCAGCAGGGGGCGTCCTACGAGCAGTACTTC. This encodes CASSSQQGASYEQYF.

The V gene is TRBV7-3, the J gene TRBJ2-7; D remains ambiguous. The CDR3 consists of 12 residues. V lost 5 bases to trimming and J lost 5 bases, with 10 bases between them. CDR1 is SGHTA and CDR2 is FQGTGA in the germline V gene. Written as DNA, the CDR3 is TGTGCCAGCAGCCAAGACGGAGACGAGCAGTACTTC. Translated: CASSQDGDEQYF.

The chain combines TRBV5-4 with TRBJ1-2; no reliable D call. The CDR3 sequence is 12 residues long. Deletions cut 4 bases from V and 4 bases from J, with 8 bases between. Germline CDR1 reads SGHNT; CDR2 reads YYREEE (reference sequence). The CDR3 bases are TGTGCCAGCAGCAGGGAGATCTATGGCTACACCTTC. It translates to CASSREIYGYTF.

The chain is built from TRBV7-2 and TRBJ2-5, with D possibly TRBD1 on 6 matching bases. This CDR3 has 14 residues. The V and J ends lost 3 bases and 4 bases respectively, with 12 bases between them. The germline gives CDR1 SGHTA, CDR2 FQGNSA. The CDR3 sequence: CASSFDQGRETQYF. The CDR3 bases are TGTGCCAGCAGCTTCGACCAGGGGCGAGAGACCCAGTACTTC.

The table lists this clonotype with a count of one. The chain joins TRBV9 to TRBJ2-7; 16 bases agree with TRBD2. CDR1 and CDR2 (germline): SGDLS, YYNGEE. CDR3 length equals 18 residues. Germline trimming cut 2 bases from V and 0 bases from J; bases unmatched to any gene: 5. This CDR3 is CASSVTGTSGGASYEQYF. The DNA of the CDR3 is TGTGCCAGCAGCGTTACCGGGACTAGCGGGGGGGCCTCCTACGAGCAGTACTTC.

In the case of this clonotype: This may come from a read error, since a much larger clone is one base off. The rearrangement uses TRBV4-1 and TRBJ1-2; maybe TRBD1 (6 bases). The CDR3 extends over 14 amino acids. CDR1 is MGHRA, CDR2 YSYEKL, per germline. The CDR3 nucleotides are TGCGCCAGCAGCCAAGAAGCAGGGGTTTATGGCTACATCTTC. Amino acid sequence: CASSQEAGVYGYIF.

This sequence joins TRBV5-4 and TRBJ1-2; D unclear. Germline V CDR1 and CDR2: SGHNT, YYREEE (reference sequence). This CDR3 is 15 amino acids long. With 2 bases removed from V and 0 bases from J, the gap between germline ends came to 11 bases. CDR3 DNA: TGTGCCAGCAGCTTAAACCCCCCGACTAACTATGGCTACACCTTC. Translated: CASSLNPPTNYGYTF. The full variable domain, in which reference TRBV5-4 and TRBJ1-2 provide the parts outside the CDR3, is ETGVTQSPTHLIKTRGQQVTLRCSSQSGHNTVSWYQQALGQGPQFIFQYYREEENGRGNFPPRFSGLQFPNYSSELNVNALELDDSALYLCASSLNPPTNYGYTFGSGTRLTVV.

There are many counts of this clonotype. The chain uses TRBV12-3 or TRBV12-4 and TRBJ1-5, with TRBD1 identical over 9 bases. This CDR3 region has 14 residues. Losses at the gene ends were 7 bases for V and 5 bases for J; bases not matched to a gene: 6. The CDR3 DNA is TGTGCCAGCACGGGACAGGGAGCGGATCAGCCCCAGCATTTT. Translated, it gives CASTGQGADQPQHF.

J is TRBJ2-7 and V is TRBV6-6, with 9 bases aligning to TRBD2. There are 16 residues in the CDR3. The J segment lost 1 base and the V segment lost 0 bases, leaving 4 bases of the junction unmatched. Germline CDR1 MNHNY, CDR2 SVGAGI (reference sequence). This CDR3 reads CASSYSSGGESYEQYF. CDR3 DNA sequence: TGTGCCAGCAGTTACTCTAGCGGGGGCGAATCCTACGAGCAGTACTTC.

This sequence joins TRBV19 and TRBJ2-1, with D hard to call. Germline V gene lookup returns CDR1 LNHDA and CDR2 SQIVND (reference sequence). The CDR3 runs to 15 residues. Trimming shortened V by 2 bases and J by 0 bases, and 8 bases separated the two germline ends. The CDR3 DNA reads as TGTGCCAGTAGTATATCAAGTTACTCCTACAATGAGCAGTTCTTC. It yields the protein CASSISSYSYNEQFF.

The chain combines TRBV25-1 with TRBJ2-7; the D call may be TRBD1 or TRBD2 (5 bases each). This CDR3 is 12 amino acids long. The germline V gene encodes CDR1 MGHDK and CDR2 SYGVNS. Trimming cost V 6 bases and J 4 bases, with 10 bases left between them. CDR3 coding DNA: TGTGCCAGCAGGGGACGGGAATACGAGCAGTACTTC. Residues: CASRGREYEQYF.